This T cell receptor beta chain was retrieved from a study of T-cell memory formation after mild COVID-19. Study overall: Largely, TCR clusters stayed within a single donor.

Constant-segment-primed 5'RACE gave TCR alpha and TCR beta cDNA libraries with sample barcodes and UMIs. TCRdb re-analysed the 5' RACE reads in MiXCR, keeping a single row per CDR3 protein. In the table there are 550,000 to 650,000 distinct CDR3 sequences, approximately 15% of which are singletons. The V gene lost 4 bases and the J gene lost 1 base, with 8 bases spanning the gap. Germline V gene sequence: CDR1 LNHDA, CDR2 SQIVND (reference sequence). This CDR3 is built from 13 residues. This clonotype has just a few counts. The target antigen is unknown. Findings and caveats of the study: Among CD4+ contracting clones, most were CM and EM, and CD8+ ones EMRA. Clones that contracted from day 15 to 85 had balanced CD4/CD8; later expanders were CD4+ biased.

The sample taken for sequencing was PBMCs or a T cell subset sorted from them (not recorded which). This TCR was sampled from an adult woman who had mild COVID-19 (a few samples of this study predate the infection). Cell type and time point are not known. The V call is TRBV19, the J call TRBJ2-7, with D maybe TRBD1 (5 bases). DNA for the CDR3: TGTGCCAGTAGTAAGACAGTTTCCTACGAGCAGTACTTC. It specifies CASSKTVSYEQYF.